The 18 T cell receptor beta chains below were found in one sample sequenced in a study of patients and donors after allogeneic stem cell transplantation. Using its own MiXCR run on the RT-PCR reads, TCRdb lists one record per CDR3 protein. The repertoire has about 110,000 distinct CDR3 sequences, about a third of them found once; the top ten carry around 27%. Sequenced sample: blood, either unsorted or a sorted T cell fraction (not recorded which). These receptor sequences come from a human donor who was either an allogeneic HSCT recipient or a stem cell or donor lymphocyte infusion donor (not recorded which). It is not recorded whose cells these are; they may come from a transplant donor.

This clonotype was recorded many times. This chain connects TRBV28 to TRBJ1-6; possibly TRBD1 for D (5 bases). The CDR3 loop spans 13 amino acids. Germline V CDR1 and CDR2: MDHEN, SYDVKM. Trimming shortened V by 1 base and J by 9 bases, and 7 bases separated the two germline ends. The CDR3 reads CASSLLGVSPLHF. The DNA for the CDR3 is TGTGCCAGCAGTTTATTAGGGGTTTCACCCCTCCACTTT.

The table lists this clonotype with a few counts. DNA of the CDR3: TGCAGTACGGGGACAGACTATGGCTACACCTTC. It codes for CSTGTDYGYTF. This sequence joins TRBV20-1 and TRBJ1-2; 7 nucleotides agree with TRBD1. This CDR3 spans 11 amino acids. Germline V gives CDR1 DFQATT, CDR2 SNEGSKA (reference sequence). The trim removed 8 bases at V and 3 bases at J, leaving 3 bases unmatched.

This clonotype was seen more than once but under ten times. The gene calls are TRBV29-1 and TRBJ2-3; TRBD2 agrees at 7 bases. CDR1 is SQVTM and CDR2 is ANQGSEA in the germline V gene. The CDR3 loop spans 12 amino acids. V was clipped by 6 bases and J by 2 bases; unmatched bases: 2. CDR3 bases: TGCAGCGTCAGGGACTACACAGATACGCAGTATTTT. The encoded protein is CSVRDYTDTQYF.

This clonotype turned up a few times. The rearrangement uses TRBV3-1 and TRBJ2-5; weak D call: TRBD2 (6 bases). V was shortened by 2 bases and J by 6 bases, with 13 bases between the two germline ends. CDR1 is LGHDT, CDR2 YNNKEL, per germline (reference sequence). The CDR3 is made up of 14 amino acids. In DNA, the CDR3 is TGTGCCAGCAGCCAATCGGGAGAATTGAAGACCCAGTACTTC. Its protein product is CASSQSGELKTQYF.

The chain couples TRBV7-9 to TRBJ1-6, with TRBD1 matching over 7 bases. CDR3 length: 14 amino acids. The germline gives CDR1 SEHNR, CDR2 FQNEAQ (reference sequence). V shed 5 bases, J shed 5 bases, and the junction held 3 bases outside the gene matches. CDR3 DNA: TGTGCCAGCAGCCCAACAGGGGATAATTCACCCCTCCACTTT. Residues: CASSPTGDNSPLHF.

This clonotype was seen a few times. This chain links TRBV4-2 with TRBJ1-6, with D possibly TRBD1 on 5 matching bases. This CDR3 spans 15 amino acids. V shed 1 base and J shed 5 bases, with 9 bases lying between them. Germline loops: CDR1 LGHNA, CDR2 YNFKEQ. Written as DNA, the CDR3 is TGTGCCAGCAGCCAAGGAGGGACTGATAATTCACCCCTCCACTTT. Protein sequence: CASSQGGTDNSPLHF.

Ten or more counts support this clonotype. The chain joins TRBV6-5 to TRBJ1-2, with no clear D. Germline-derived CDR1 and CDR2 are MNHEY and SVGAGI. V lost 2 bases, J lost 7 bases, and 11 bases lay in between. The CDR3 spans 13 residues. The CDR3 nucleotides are TGTGCCAGCAGTTACGGGCAGGCGCGTGGCTACACCTTC. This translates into CASSYGQARGYTF.

CDR3 region: CASSQVRQEVFF. The DNA of the CDR3 is TGTGCCAGCAGCCAAGTGAGACAGGAAGTGTTCTTC. This rearrangement joins TRBV3-1 to TRBJ2-1; TRBD1 might be the D (6 bases). The CDR3 loop spans 12 amino acids. Per germline, CDR1 LGHDT and CDR2 YNNKEL (reference sequence). V lost 1 base to trimming and J lost 15 bases, with 13 bases between them.

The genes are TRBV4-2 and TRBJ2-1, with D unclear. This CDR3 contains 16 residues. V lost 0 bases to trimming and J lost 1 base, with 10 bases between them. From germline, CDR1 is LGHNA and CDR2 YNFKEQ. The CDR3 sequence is CASSQEATISYNEQFF. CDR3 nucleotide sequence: TGTGCCAGCAGCCAAGAGGCGACGATATCCTACAATGAGCAGTTCTTC.

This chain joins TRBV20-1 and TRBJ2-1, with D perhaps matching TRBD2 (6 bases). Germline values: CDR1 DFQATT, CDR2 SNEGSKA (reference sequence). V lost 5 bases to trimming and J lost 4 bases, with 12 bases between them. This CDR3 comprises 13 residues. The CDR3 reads CSASGLDYNEQFF. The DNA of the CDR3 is TGCAGTGCTTCGGGACTCGATTACAATGAGCAGTTCTTC.

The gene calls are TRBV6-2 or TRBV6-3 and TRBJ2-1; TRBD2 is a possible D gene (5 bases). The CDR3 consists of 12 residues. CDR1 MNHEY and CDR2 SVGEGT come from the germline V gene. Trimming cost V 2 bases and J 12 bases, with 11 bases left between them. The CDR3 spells CASSYTRLMQFF. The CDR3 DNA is TGTGCCAGCAGTTACACTAGGCTTATGCAGTTCTTC.

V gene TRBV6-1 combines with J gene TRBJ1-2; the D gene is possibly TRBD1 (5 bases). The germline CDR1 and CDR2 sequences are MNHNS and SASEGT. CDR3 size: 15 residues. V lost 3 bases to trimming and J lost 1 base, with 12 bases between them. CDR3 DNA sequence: TGTGCCAGCAGTGATAGGCGGGGGGTTAACTATGGCTACACCTTC. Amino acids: CASSDRRGVNYGYTF.

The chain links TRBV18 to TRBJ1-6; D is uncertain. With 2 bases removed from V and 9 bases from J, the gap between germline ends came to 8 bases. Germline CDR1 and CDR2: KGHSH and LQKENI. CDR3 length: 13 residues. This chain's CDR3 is CASSPMGRSPLHF. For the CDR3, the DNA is TGTGCCAGCTCACCAATGGGTCGTTCACCCCTCCACTTT.

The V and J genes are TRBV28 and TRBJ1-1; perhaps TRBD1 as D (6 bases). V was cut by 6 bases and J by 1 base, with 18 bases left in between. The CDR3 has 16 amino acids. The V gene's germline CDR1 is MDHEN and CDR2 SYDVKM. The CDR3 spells CASSPGVGGPNTEAFF. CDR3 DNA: TGTGCCAGCAGCCCAGGGGTCGGAGGACCGAACACTGAAGCTTTCTTT.

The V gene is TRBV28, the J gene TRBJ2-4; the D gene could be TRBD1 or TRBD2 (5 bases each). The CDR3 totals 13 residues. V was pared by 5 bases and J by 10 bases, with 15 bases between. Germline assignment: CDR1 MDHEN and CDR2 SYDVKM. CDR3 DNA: TGTGCCAGCAGTCCCCCCGGGACGGCAATTCAGTACTTC. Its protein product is CASSPPGTAIQYF.

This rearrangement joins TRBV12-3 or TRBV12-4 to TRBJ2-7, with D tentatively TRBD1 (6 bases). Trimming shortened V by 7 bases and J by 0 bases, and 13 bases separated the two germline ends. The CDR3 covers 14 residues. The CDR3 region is CASTEQGSSYEQYF. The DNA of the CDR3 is TGTGCCAGCACTGAACAGGGAAGCTCCTACGAGCAGTACTTC.

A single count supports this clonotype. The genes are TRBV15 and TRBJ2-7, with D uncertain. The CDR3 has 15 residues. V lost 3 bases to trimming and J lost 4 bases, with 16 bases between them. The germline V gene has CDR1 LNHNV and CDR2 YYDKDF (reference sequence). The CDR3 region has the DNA TGTGCCACCAGCAGGGAGTTGCTGGGCAAATACGAGCAGTACTTC. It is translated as CATSRELLGKYEQYF.

CDR3 sequence reads: CASSFRAGGQETQYF. The CDR3 nucleotides read TGTGCCAGCAGTTTTAGGGCAGGGGGCCAAGAGACCCAGTACTTC. This chain uses TRBV28 with TRBJ2-5, with 7 bases lining up with TRBD1. With 3 bases clipped from V and 1 base from J, the junction kept 5 bases outside the gene matches. The CDR3 length is 15 residues. Germline lookup yields CDR1 MDHEN and CDR2 SYDVKM.